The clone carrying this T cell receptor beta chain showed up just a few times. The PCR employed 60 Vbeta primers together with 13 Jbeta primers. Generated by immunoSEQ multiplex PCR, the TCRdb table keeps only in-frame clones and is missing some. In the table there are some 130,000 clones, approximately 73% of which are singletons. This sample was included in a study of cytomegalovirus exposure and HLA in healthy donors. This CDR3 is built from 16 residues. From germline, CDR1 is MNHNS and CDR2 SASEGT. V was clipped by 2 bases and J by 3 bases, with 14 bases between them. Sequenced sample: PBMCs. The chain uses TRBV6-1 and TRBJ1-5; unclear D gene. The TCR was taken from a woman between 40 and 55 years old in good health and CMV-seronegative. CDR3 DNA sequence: TGTGCCAGCAGTGAAAGGGCGGGAGCCTCCAATCAGCCCCAGCATTTT. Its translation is CASSERAGASNQPQHF.